The entry below describes one TCR beta chain. As processed by the authors: Amplification with reference gene primers provided the estimates of nucleated cell counts. TCRdb's table, derived via immunoSEQ multiplex PCR, lists solely in-frame clones and lacks some. V, J and clone size are those of that table, while D and trimming were read from the DNA. The profile shows about 210,000 clones, about 88% of them singletons. The data are from a study of blood T cell repertoires in COVID-19. About the research overall: Material from acute and convalescent COVID-19 was sourced from the United States, Italy and Spain. Sample material is recorded as cDNA or gDNA derived from T cells, B-cell-depleted T cells, or PBMCs.

Trimming pared 1 base from V and 3 bases from J, leaving 7 bases between. The CDR3 extends over 14 amino acids. Germline V gives CDR1 LNHDA, CDR2 SQIVND (reference sequence). What was sequenced was peripheral blood. This chain joins TRBV19 and TRBJ1-5; possible D gene TRBD1, 5 bases. This receptor was taken from a man aged 65 to 79 with acute or convalescent COVID-19. CDR3 DNA: TGTGCCAGTAGTATAGGACAGTTCAATCAGCCCCAGCATTTT. Amino acids: CASSIGQFNQPQHF.